This TCR beta chain was observed in a study of T cells in Graves' hyperthyroidism and ophthalmopathy. The study's findings and limits: Ophthalmopathy was distinguished from stable hyperthyroidism by 13 V-J signatures. For ophthalmopathy, model prediction preceded onset by a median around six months.

CDR3 length: 13 amino acids. CDR1 and CDR2 from the germline V gene are LNHDA and SQIVND (reference sequence). After removal of 8 bases from V and 4 bases from J, the junction contained 7 bases not matched to a gene. Template material for amplifying TCR beta CDR3 regions consisted of RNA transcripts. Researchers ran a first-round RT-PCR on the TCR CDR3 using the HTBI primer set. Each CDR3 protein is one row after TCRdb ran MiXCR on the multiplex PCR reads. This table holds 550,000 to 800,000 distinct CDR3 sequences, about 17% found once. About this clonotype: Its antigen is unknown.

An absence of ophthalmopathy progression within 18 months meant stable Graves' hyperthyroidism. Based on clinical symptoms, serum thyroxine and TRAb, thyroid ultrasound and orbital computed tomography, diagnoses were reached. The sequence derives from a man aged 18 to 30 with Graves' hyperthyroidism. V is TRBV19 and J is TRBJ1-2; TRBD1 matches 7 bases. Material: blood. The CDR3 DNA is TGTGCCAGTTACGCGACAGGGATCTATGGCTACACCTTC. Amino acid sequence: CASYATGIYGYTF.